This TCR beta chain derives from a study of OX40 agonist ivuxolimab in advanced cancers. Concerning the study at large: The costimulatory receptor OX40 (CD134) was targeted by ivuxolimab, a fully human IgG2 agonistic monoclonal antibody. The monotherapy dose-escalation portion (N of about 47 patients) of the phase I ivuxolimab trial is reported in the paper. Prior anti-PD-1, anti-PD-L1 or anti-CTLA-4 therapy was permitted, and approximately 40% of dose-escalation patients had received checkpoint inhibitors. In the dose-escalation cohort, 70% to 90% of patients were male, and the mean age was 60 years with a range of roughly 23 to 79. Three dose-escalation patients achieved partial responses, one with hepatocellular carcinoma and two with cutaneous melanoma. The purpose of peripheral TCRbeta sequencing was to test whether ivuxolimab changed TCR sequence diversity and led to clonal T-cell expansion. Of the roughly 50 dose-escalation patients, hepatocellular carcinoma was present in around 20, melanoma in around 15, renal cell carcinoma in 9 and head and neck cancer in 9. Intravenous ivuxolimab was administered to patients every 2 weeks at six dose levels: 0.01, 0.1, 0.3, 1.5, 3 and 10 mg/kg. Broad study findings and their caveats: At doses of 0.1 to 3.0 mg/kg, clonal expansion of both CD4+ and CD8+ T cells in blood was seen between baseline and week 6. Low levels of normalized T-cell clonal expansion were also seen in some patients who did not respond. In partial responders in the 0.1-3.0 mg/kg groups, normalized peripheral clonal expansion was found to be among the lowest, especially among CD8+ T cells. Which antigens the clonally expanded peripheral T cells were specific for was not determined. After ivuxolimab, expanded clones were on average more numerous among CD8+ T cells than among CD4+ T cells.

About this clone itself: It has no known antigen specificity. No much larger clone exists at a distance of one base, and base qualities are not known.

The CDR3 sequence holds 13 residues, the cysteine and phenylalanine included. Kept here is only the CDR3 DNA, which spans 39 bases and is read in frame from base 1. CDR1 LGHNA and CDR2 YSLEER are derived from the germline V gene. The V end loses 0 bases and the J end loses 7 bases, and a stretch of 8 bases separates them. Patients with a history of autoimmune disease or receiving systemic immunosuppression were excluded from the trial. Peripheral blood for TCR sequencing was collected from all dose cohorts at baseline, on cycle 4 day 1, and on cycle 7 day 1. The samples were drawn from a first-in-human, open-label, multicenter phase I dose-escalation trial of ivuxolimab. The trial enrolled adults with locally advanced or metastatic head and neck squamous cell, hepatocellular, melanoma or renal cell carcinoma. CD4+ and CD8+ T cells were sorted separately from peripheral blood before TCR sequencing.

Genomic DNA was extracted from sorted cells for sequencing of the TCRbeta CDR3 region. The immunoSEQ Assay was used for sequencing of TCRbeta CDR3 regions. TCRdb retrieved this table from immuneACCESS and kept in-frame rearrangements only. Not all clones are present; in checked studies, unresolved V genes account for under half, and no reason is known for the remainder. This sample holds about 98,000 clones; 85% to 95% were observed only once. Together, the top ten hold roughly 0.27% of the sample. This TCR came from an adult with an advanced solid tumor such as melanoma, head and neck, liver or kidney cancer. The sequenced sample was CD4+ or CD8+ T cells sorted from blood, obtained in a trial of the OX40 agonist ivuxolimab. This chain joins TRBV4-3 to TRBJ2-3; no confident D gene assignment can be made. CDR3 sequence: CASSQEKGYTQYF. The DNA sequence follows: TGCGCCAGCAGCCAAGAAAAGGGATATACGCAGTATTTT.